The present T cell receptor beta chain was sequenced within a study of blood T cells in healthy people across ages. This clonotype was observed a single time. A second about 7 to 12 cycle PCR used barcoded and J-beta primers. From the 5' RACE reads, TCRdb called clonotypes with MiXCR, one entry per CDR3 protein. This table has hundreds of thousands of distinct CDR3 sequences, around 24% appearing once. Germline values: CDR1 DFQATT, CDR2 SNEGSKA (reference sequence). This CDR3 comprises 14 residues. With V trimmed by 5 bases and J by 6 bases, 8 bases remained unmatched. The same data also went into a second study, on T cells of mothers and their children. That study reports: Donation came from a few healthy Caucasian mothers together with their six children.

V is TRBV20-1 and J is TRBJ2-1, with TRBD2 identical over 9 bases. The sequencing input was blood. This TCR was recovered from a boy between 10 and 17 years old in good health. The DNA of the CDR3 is TGCAGTGCTGGGGCAGCGGGAGGCCCCAATGAGCAGTTCTTC. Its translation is CSAGAAGGPNEQFF.